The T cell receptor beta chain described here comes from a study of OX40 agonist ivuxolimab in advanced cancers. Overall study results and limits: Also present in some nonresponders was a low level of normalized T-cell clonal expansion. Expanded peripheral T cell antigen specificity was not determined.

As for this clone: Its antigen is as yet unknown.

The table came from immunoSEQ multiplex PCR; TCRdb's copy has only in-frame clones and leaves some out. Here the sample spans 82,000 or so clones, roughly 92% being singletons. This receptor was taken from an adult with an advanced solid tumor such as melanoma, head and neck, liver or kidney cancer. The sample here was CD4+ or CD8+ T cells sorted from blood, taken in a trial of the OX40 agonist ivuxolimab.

Here the CDR3 DNA reads TGCAGTGCTAGAAGGGAGACCCAGTACTTC. Translation: CSARRETQYF. J is TRBJ2-5 and V is TRBV20-1; D is uncertain. The CDR3 has 10 residues. Trimming pared 2 bases from V and 5 bases from J, leaving 3 bases between. In germline, CDR1 is DFQATT, CDR2 SNEGSKA (reference sequence).